This T cell receptor beta chain was recorded in a study of blood T cell dynamics during melanoma immunotherapy. The table came from immunoSEQ multiplex PCR; TCRdb's copy has only in-frame clones and leaves some out. The data show approximately 11,000 clones, less than 90% seen once. Time point given: pre-treatment baseline. Blood was drawn before treatment and at week 3 after checkpoint blockade. At 12 weeks after first infusion, RECIST 1.1 defined response for most patients. This clone was picked up one time. Here the sequenced sample was blood, taken from a patient treated with checkpoint blockade. This clonotype was obtained from a human donor with melanoma.

The CDR3 nucleotides are TGTGCCAGCAGTTTGTTTACTAGCGGAAACACCGGGGAGCTGTTTTTT. It codes for CASSLFTSGNTGELFF. The chain couples TRBV28 to TRBJ2-2, with 8 bases lining up with TRBD2. The CDR3 is 16 residues long. Germline values: CDR1 MDHEN, CDR2 SYDVKM. V shed 3 bases and J 2 bases; nucleotides not matched to a gene: 5.